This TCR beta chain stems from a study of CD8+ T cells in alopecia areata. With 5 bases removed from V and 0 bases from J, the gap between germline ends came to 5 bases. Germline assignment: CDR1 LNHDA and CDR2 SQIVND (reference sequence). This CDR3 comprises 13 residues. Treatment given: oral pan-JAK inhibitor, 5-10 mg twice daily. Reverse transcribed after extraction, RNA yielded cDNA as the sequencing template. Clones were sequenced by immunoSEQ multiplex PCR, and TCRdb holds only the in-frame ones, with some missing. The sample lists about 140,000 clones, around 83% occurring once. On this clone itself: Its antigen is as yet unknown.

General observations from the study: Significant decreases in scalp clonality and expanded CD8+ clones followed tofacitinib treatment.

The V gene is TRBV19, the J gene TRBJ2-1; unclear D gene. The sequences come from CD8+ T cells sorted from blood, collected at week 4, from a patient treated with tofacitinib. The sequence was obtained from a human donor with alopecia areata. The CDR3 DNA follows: TGTGCCAGTAGTTACAGCTCCTACAATGAGCAGTTCTTC. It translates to CASSYSSYNEQFF.